The entry below gives a single TCR beta chain sequence along with its context. The sample belongs to a study of CD8+ T cells in alopecia areata. The wider study: Treatment ran 6 to 18 months, with 6 months of follow-up afterward.

The CDR3 is made up of 15 amino acids. The germline gives CDR1 MNHNS, CDR2 SASEGT. Trimming left V 0 bases short and J 3 bases short, with 9 bases between. Stated treatment: oral pan-JAK inhibitor, 5-10 mg twice daily. Sequencing relied on a cDNA template that was reverse transcribed from extracted RNA. Only in-frame clones appear in the TCRdb table, and some are missing; sequencing was by immunoSEQ multiplex PCR. The sample has 200,000 to 250,000 clones, 66% seen once. The rearrangement links TRBV6-1 to TRBJ1-5, with D maybe TRBD1 (6 bases). This specimen was CD4+ T cells sorted from blood, taken at roughly week 45, from a patient treated with tofacitinib. The receptor comes from a human donor with alopecia areata. The CDR3 DNA is TGTGCCAGCAGTGAAGCAGGGGGGACCAATCAGCCCCAGCATTTT. Protein product: CASSEAGGTNQPQHF.